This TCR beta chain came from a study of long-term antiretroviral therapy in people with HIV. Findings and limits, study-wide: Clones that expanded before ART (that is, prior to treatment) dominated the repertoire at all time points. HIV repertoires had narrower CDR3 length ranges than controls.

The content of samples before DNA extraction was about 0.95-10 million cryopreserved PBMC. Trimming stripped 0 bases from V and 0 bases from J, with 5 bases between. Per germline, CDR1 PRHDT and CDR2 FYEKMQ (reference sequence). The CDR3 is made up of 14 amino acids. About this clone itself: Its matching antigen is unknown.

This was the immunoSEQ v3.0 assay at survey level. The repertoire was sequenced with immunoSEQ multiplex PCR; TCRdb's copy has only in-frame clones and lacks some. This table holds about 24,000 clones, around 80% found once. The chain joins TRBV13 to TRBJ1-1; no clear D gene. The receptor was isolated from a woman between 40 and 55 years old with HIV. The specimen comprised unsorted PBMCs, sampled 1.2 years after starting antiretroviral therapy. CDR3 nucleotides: TGTGCCAGCAGCTTAGGCCCAGTGAACACTGAAGCTTTCTTT. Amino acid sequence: CASSLGPVNTEAFF.